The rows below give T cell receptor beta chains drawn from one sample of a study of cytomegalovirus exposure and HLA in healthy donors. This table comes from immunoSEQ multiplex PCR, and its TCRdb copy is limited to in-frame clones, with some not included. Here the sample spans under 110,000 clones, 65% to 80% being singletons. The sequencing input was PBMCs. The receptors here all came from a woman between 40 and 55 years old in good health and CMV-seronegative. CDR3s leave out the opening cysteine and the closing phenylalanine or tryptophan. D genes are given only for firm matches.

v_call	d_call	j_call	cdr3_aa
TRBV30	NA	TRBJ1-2	AWSRGHDYGYT
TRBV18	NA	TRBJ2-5	ASSPQVQRETQY
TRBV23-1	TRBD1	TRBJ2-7	ASSQFPGTGNPYEQY
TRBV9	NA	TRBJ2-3	ASSVGGGVSTDTQY
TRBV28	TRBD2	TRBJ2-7	ASSLPSTTSGYHYEQY
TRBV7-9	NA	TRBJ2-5	ASSSPVETQY
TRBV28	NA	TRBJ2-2	ASSYRIPRKNTGELF
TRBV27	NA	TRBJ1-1	ASSRTANTEAF
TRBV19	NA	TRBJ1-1	ASRPDSTRMNTEAF
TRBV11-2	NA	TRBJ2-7	ASSLGSGGFYEQY
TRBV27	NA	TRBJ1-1	ASSLGQGGTEAF